This T cell receptor (beta chain) was sequenced in a study of CD8+CD57+ T cells in acquired aplastic anemia. Trimming took 6 bases from V and 0 from J, leaving 12 bases between them. CDR3 length equals 15 residues. Germline-derived CDR1 and CDR2 are LNHDA and SQIVND (reference sequence). Template material for TCR beta VDJ and CDR3 profiling consisted of genomic DNA. In TCRdb, the reads were re-called with MiXCR into one record per CDR3 protein. The data hold around 190,000 distinct CDR3 sequences, with approximately 60% observed a single time. Findings of the study overall: Significant differences in CD8+ Simpson's diversity were not observed between patients and controls.

This clonotype showed up many times. The antigen is unknown. Sequencing was carried out using sorted CD4+, CD8+, or CD8+CD57+ T cells (not recorded which) from PBMCs. The chain employs TRBV19 and TRBJ1-5, with D perhaps matching TRBD1 (5 bases). The source is a human donor in good health. CDR3: CASSPPTVSNQPQHF. CDR3 sequence (DNA): TGTGCCAGTAGCCCCCCGACAGTTAGCAATCAGCCCCAGCATTTT.